This TCR beta chain originates from a study of vaccination and CD4 T cells after COVID-19. Study-wide context: Convalescent individuals numbered four females and six males, two being Hispanic. For post-vaccine samples, collection took place a median about 72 days after dose two, ranging from 14 to 241.

Sample treatment: roughly 11-day PBMC culture with coronavirus spike peptide pools or control peptides (ViraFEST assay). By share, this clonotype ranks as medium-sized. Its specificity is unknown. The CDR3 runs to 13 residues. The V gene lost 7 bases and the J gene lost 1 base, with 10 bases spanning the gap. Germline lookup yields CDR1 MNHNS and CDR2 SASEGT. The Oncomine TCR Beta short-read assay was what sequenced the DNA obtained from cultured CD4+ T cells. From the PCR reads, TCRdb called clonotypes with MiXCR, one entry per CDR3 protein. This sample carries a few thousand distinct CDR3 sequences, under 25% of them seen once, and the ten largest clones take over 20%.

Sequenced sample: CD4+ T cells from blood, cultured in vitro. The TCR originated in a human donor who had recovered from COVID-19. The chain joins TRBV6-1 to TRBJ1-1, with unresolved D. The CDR3 is CASIRDKNTEAFF. CDR3 in DNA: TGTGCCAGCATCAGAGACAAGAACACTGAAGCTTTCTTT.